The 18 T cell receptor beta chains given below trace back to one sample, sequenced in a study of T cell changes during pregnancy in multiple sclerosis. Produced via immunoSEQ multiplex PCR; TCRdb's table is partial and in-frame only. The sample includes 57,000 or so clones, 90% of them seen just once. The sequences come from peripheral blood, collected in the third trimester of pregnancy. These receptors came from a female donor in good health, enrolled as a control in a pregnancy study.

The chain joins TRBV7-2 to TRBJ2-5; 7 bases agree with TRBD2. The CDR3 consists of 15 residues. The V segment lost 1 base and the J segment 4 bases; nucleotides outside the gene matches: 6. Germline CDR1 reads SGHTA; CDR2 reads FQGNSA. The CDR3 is CASSLDLGGTETQYF. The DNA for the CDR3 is TGTGCCAGCAGCTTAGATTTGGGGGGGACAGAGACCCAGTACTTC.

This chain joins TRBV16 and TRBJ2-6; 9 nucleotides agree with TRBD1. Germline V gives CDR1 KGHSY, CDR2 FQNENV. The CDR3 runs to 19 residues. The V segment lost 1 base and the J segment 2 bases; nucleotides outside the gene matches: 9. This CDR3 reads CASSQFITGQGPGANVLTF. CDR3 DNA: TGTGCCAGCAGCCAATTTATTACGGGACAGGGCCCTGGGGCCAACGTCCTGACTTTC.

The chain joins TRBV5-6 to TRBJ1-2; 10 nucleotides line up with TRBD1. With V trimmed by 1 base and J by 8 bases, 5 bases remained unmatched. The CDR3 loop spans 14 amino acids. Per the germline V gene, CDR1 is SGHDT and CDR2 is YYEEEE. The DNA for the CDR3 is TGTGCCAGCAGCTTGTCGACAGGGGGCCTCGGCTACACCTTC. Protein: CASSLSTGGLGYTF.

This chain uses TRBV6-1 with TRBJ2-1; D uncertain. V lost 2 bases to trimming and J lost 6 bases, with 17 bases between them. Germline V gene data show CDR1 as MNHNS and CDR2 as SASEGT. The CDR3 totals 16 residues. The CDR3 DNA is TGTGCCAGCAGTGAAATGCACCACCTATTCCCCAATGAGCAGTTCTTC. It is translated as CASSEMHHLFPNEQFF.

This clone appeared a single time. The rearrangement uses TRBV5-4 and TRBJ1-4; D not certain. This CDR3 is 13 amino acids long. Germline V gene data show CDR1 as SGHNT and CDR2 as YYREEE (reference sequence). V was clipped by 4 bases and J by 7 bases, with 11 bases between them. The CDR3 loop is CASSPHEAEKLFF. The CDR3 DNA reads TGTGCCAGCAGCCCCCATGAGGCTGAAAAACTGTTTTTT.

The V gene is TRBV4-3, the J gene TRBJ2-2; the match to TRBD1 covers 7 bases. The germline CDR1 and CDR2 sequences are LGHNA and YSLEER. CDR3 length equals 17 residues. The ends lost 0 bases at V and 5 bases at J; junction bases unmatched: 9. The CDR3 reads CASSQEFEGARTGELFF. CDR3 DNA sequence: TGCGCCAGCAGCCAAGAATTTGAGGGGGCGCGGACCGGGGAGCTGTTTTTT.

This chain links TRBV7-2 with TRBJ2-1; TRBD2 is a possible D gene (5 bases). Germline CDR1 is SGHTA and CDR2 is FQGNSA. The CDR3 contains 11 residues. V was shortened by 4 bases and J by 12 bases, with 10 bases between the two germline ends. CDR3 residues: CASSSARGQFF. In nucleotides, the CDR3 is TGTGCCAGCAGCTCCGCCCGGGGGCAGTTCTTC.

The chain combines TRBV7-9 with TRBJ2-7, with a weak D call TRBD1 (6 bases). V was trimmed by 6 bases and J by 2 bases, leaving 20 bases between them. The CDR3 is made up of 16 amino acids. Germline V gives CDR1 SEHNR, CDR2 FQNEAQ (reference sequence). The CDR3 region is CASRYLRDTLTYEQYF. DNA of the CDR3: TGTGCCAGCAGATATCTCCGGGACACCTTGACCTACGAGCAGTACTTC.

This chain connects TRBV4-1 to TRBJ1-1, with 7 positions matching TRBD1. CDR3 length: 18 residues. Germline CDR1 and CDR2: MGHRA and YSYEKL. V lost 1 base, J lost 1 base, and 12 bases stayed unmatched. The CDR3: CASSQGQGGSGGNTEAFF. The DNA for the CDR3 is TGCGCCAGCAGCCAAGGTCAAGGGGGCTCAGGGGGGAACACTGAAGCTTTCTTT.

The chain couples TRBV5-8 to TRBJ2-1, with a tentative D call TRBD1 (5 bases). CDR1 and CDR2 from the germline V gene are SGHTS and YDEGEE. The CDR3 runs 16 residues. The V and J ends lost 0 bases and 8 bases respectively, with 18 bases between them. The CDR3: CASSLAINIRADEQFF. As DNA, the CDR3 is TGTGCCAGCAGCTTGGCCATTAATATCAGGGCGGATGAGCAGTTCTTC. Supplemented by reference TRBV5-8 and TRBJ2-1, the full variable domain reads EAGVTQSPTHLIKTRGQQATLRCSPISGHTSVYWYQQALGLGLQFLLWYDEGEERNRGNFPPRFSGRQFPNYSSELNVNALELEDSALYLCASSLAINIRADEQFFGPGTRLTVL.

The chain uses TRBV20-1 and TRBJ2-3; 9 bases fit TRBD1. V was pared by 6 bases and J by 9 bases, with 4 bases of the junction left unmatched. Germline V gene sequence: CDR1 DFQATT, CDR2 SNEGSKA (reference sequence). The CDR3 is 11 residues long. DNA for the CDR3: TGCAGTGCAACCGGGACAGGGACGCAGTATTTT. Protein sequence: CSATGTGTQYF.

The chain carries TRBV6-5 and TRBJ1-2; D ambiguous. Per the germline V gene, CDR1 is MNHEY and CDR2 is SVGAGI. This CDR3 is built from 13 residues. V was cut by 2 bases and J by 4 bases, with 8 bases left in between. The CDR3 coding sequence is TGTGCCAGCAGTTACGAGGAGGCCTATGGCTACACCTTC. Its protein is CASSYEEAYGYTF.

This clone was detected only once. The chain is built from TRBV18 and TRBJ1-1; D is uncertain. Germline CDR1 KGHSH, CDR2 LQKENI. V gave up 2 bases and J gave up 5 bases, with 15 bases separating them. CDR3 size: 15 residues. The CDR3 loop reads CASSPGSARTTEAFF. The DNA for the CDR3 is TGTGCCAGCTCACCAGGCAGCGCGCGAACTACTGAAGCTTTCTTT.

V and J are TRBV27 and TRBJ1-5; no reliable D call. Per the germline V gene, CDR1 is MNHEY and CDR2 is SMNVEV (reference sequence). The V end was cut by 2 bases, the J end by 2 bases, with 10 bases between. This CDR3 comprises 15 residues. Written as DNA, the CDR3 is TGTGCCAGCAGTTTAGAGGGAATGGGCAATCAGCCCCAGCATTTT. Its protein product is CASSLEGMGNQPQHF.

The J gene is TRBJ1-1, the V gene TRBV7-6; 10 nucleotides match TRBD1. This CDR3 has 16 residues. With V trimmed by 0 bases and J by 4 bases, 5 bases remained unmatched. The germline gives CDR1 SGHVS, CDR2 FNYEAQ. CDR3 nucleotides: TGTGCCAGCAGCTTAGCGCCGGGACAGGGGACCACTGAAGCTTTCTTT. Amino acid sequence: CASSLAPGQGTTEAFF.

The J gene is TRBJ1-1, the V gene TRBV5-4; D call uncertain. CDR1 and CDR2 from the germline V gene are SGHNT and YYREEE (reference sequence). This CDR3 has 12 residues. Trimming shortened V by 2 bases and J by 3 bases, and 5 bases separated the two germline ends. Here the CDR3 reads CASSFIDTEAFF. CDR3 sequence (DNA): TGTGCCAGCAGCTTCATAGACACTGAAGCTTTCTTT.

The CDR3 bases are TGCGCCAGCAGCCGACTACTAGCGGGAGTCGGTAATGAGCAGTTCTTC. It codes for CASSRLLAGVGNEQFF. V gene TRBV4-1 combines with J gene TRBJ2-1; the match to TRBD2 covers 11 bases. V shed 4 bases, J shed 7 bases, and the junction held 9 bases outside the gene matches. The CDR3 is made up of 16 amino acids. Germline CDR1 and CDR2: MGHRA and YSYEKL.

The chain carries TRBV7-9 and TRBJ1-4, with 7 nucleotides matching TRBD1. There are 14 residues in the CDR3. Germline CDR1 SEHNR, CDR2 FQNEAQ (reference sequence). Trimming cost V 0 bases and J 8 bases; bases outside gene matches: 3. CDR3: CASSLARGREKLFF. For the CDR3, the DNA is TGTGCCAGCAGCTTAGCTAGGGGGCGCGAAAAACTGTTTTTT.